Sequencing of this TCR beta chain was carried out in a study of Graves' ophthalmopathy and Graves' hyperthyroidism. Study conclusions and caveats: Using a 13-signature model, the authors split ophthalmopathy from stable hyperthyroidism, with under 90% sensitivity and roughly 80% specificity.

For repertoire sequencing, the TCR beta CDR3 regions were amplified from RNA transcripts. HTBI primers were employed in first-round RT-PCR, then a second-round multiplex PCR followed. TCRdb recomputed calls from the multiplex PCR reads with MiXCR, one row per CDR3 protein. The sample consists of about 550,000 distinct CDR3 sequences, 39% of them appearing once. As for this clonotype: Its cognate antigen is unknown.

In germline, CDR1 is DFQATT, CDR2 SNEGSKA (reference sequence). This CDR3 is 12 amino acids long. J was trimmed by 5 bases and V by 6 bases; bases with no gene match: 5. This clonotype was sampled from an adult man with Graves' hyperthyroidism. Sample: peripheral blood or thyroid tissue (not recorded which). The chain recombines TRBV20-1 with TRBJ2-7; 9 bases align to TRBD2. The CDR3 nucleotides read TGCAGTGCGCGAATAGCGGGGGACGAGCAGTACTTC. Translating it yields CSARIAGDEQYF.